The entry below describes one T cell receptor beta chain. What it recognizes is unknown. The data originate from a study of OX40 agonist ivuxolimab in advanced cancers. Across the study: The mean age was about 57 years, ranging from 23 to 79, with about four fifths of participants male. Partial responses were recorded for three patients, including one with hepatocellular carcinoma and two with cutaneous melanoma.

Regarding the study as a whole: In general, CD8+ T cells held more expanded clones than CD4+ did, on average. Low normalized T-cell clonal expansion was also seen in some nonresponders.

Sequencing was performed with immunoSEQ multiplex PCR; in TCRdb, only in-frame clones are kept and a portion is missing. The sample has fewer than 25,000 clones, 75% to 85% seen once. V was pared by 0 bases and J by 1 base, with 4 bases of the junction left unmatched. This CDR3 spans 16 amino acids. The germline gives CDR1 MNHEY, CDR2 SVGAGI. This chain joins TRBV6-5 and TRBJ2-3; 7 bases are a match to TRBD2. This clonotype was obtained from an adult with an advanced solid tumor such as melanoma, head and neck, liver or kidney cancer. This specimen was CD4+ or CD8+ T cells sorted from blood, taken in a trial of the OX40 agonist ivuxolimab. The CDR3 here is CASSYSSAGGTDTQYF. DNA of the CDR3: TGTGCCAGCAGTTACTCGAGTGCGGGGGGCACAGATACGCAGTATTTT.